This TCR beta chain was captured in a study of blood T cell repertoires in COVID-19. Across the study: The samples span acute and convalescent COVID-19 from the United States, Italy and Spain.

This clone showed up just a few times. Germline CDR1 is MNHNS and CDR2 is SASEGT. The CDR3 runs to 11 residues. The ends were cut back, 1 base at V and 9 bases at J, with 7 bases in the middle. Authors' methods: Amplified reference gene primers provided the basis for estimating nucleated cell counts. Method: immunoSEQ multiplex PCR; TCRdb's copy keeps in-frame clones and lacks some. The V and J calls and clone size were taken over from that table, and D and trimming were inferred from the DNA. The sample has around 110,000 clones, about nine tenths seen once. The sample comprised peripheral blood. The chain recombines TRBV6-1 with TRBJ2-7, with unresolved D. This TCR came from a woman aged 25 to 39 with acute or convalescent COVID-19. For the CDR3, the DNA is TGTGCCAGCAGTGAAGGTGGCGGGCAGTACTTC. Residues: CASSEGGGQYF.